This TCR beta chain was captured by sequencing in a study of blood T cell repertoires in COVID-19. Background on the study: The United States, Italy and Spain provided the acute and convalescent COVID-19 samples.

Per the authors' pipeline: Reference gene primer amplification yielded estimated nucleated cell counts. Assay: immunoSEQ multiplex PCR; the TCRdb copy retains only in-frame clones and omits some. D and trimming come from the DNA, and the V and J calls and clone size come from that table. The sample has around 130,000 clones, 88% seen once. Trimming took off 4 bases at V and 3 bases at J, with 22 bases between the two ends. The CDR3 loop spans 17 amino acids. CDR1 LGHDT and CDR2 YNNKEL come from the germline V gene (reference sequence). Patients at the Seattle site were enrolled during active infection and followed longitudinally.

The specimen sequenced was peripheral blood. The TCR sequence derives from a human donor with COVID-19, enrolled during active disease. The donor label of this sample is uncertain. The chain carries TRBV3-1 (or the pseudogene TRBV3-2) and TRBJ2-7; D is perhaps TRBD1 (5 bases). The CDR3 nucleotides read TGTGCCAGCAGCCCCGGAAAGGGGTGGCCACCAGTCTACGAGCAGTACTTC. Translation gives CASSPGKGWPPVYEQYF.